This TCR beta chain was retrieved from a study of metastatic and nonmetastatic thyroid tumors. All patients were treatment-naive before thyroid surgery. This clone was counted ten times or more. Trimming cost V 2 bases and J 3 bases, with 4 bases left between them. The CDR3 extends over 12 amino acids. Germline assignment: CDR1 MDHEN and CDR2 SYDVKM. MiXCR reprocessed the PCR reads for TCRdb. This sample carries about 93,000 clones, about 13% of them seen once, and the ten largest clones take around 11%. The TCR originated in a female donor with papillary thyroid cancer or a benign thyroid nodule (not recorded which). Some clones in this sample may be carry-over from other donors' samples. Sequenced sample: blood. The genes are TRBV28 and TRBJ1-2; D is unclear. The CDR3 nucleotides are TGTGCCAGCAGTTTAACGGACTATGGCTACACCTTC. This codes for CASSLTDYGYTF.